The 6 T cell receptor beta chains listed next were all sequenced from one sample in a study of T cell repertoires in cytomegalovirus infection. TCRdb independently ran MiXCR on the reads; one entry per CDR3 protein. The sample lists around 100,000 distinct CDR3 sequences, roughly 39% seen once, with roughly 70% in the top ten. Their antigens are not known. This specimen was CD8+ T cells from cultured PBMCs, taken from culture after CMV antigen stimulation. Source of these receptors: a human donor in good health (CMV status not recorded). Some clones in this sample may be carry-over from other donors' samples.

The rearrangement joins TRBV5-6 to TRBJ2-7; possibly TRBD2 for D (5 bases). V was trimmed by 0 bases and J by 3 bases, leaving 10 bases between them. CDR1 is SGHDT, CDR2 YYEEEE, per germline. This CDR3 contains 14 residues. CDR3 protein: CASSLGDSDYEQYF. The CDR3, as DNA: TGTGCCAGCAGCTTGGGGGATAGCGACTACGAGCAGTACTTC.

This clonotype has a handful of counts. J is TRBJ1-5 and V is TRBV28, with D unclear. The V gene's germline CDR1 is MDHEN and CDR2 SYDVKM. V lost 8 bases and J 5 bases, leaving 16 bases between the germline ends. The CDR3 is 14 residues long. The CDR3 protein is CASLGPWGDQPQHF. CDR3 DNA: TGTGCCAGCCTTGGGCCGTGGGGTGATCAGCCCCAGCATTTT.

This clonotype was picked up a small number of times. V gene TRBV4-1 combines with J gene TRBJ2-7, with TRBD2 as a possible D gene (6 bases). Looked up from germline, CDR1 is MGHRA and CDR2 is YSYEKL. The CDR3 covers 13 residues. Trimming removed 1 base from V and 5 bases from J, with 9 bases in between. CDR3 residues: CASSQVTGDEQYF. CDR3 bases: TGCGCCAGCAGCCAAGTCACGGGAGACGAGCAGTACTTC.

This clonotype was counted between two and nine times. The chain joins TRBV10-3 to TRBJ1-1; 10 nucleotides agree with TRBD1. CDR3 length: 14 amino acids. Germline V gene data show CDR1 as ENHRY and CDR2 as SYGVKD. After removal of 6 bases from V and 4 bases from J, the junction contained 5 bases not matched to a gene. The CDR3 sequence is CAIRPTGGSTEAFF. The CDR3 DNA reads TGTGCCATCAGGCCGACAGGGGGCTCCACTGAAGCTTTCTTT.

This chain joins TRBV2 and TRBJ2-1; D not resolved. Germline CDR1 reads SNHLY; CDR2 reads FYNNEI. This CDR3 is built from 11 residues. Deletions cut 11 bases from V and 6 bases from J, with 11 bases between. This CDR3 reads CARQLGNEQFF. The CDR3 DNA sequence: TGTGCCCGGCAGCTAGGCAATGAGCAGTTCTTC. The whole variable domain, remainder taken from reference TRBV2 and TRBJ2-1, is EPEVTQTPSHQVTQMGQEVILRCVPISNHLYFYWYRQILGQKVEFLVSFYNNEISEKSEIFDDQFSVERPDGSNFTLKIRSTKLEDSAMYFCARQLGNEQFFGPGTRLTVL.

The chain joins TRBV28 to TRBJ2-1, with 7 bases that match TRBD2. In germline, CDR1 is MDHEN, CDR2 SYDVKM. V lost 3 bases to trimming and J lost 7 bases; unmatched junction nucleotides: 9. CDR3 length: 15 residues. In DNA form, the CDR3 reads TGTGCCAGCAGTTTTGCTAGCGGCTCTGTGAATGAGCAGTTCTTC. This gives the protein CASSFASGSVNEQFF.